The T cell receptor beta chain under discussion was sequenced for a study of CD8 T cells in Susac syndrome. Reverse transcription of roughly 0.45 to 1 ug RNA used random hexamers. TCRdb passed the immunoSEQ multiplex PCR reads through MiXCR, listing each CDR3 protein once. The sample holds about 120,000 distinct CDR3 sequences, around 94% seen once. Between the trimmed V and J ends, which lost 5 bases and 2 bases, there was a span of 15 bases. The CDR3 has 15 residues. Germline V gene data show CDR1 as LGHNA and CDR2 as YNFKEQ. The source material was CD8+ T cells from PBMCs. The gene calls are TRBV4-2 and TRBJ2-5; tentatively, D is TRBD1 (5 bases). The receptor's source is a human donor with Susac syndrome. Written as DNA, the CDR3 is TGTGCCAGCAGCGACGTAGCAGGGCCTCAAGAGACCCAGTACTTC. Its protein is CASSDVAGPQETQYF.